Only one count was recorded for the clone carrying this T cell receptor (beta chain). This entry belongs to a study of tumor-infiltrating lymphocytes in oesophageal squamous cell carcinoma. Germline CDR1 SGHVS, CDR2 FNYEAQ. V was clipped by 7 bases and J by 0 bases, with 19 bases between them. The CDR3 extends over 17 amino acids. In TCRdb, the PCR reads were re-called with MiXCR into one record per CDR3 protein. The sample contains approximately 19,000 distinct CDR3 sequences, about 40% of which appear only once. Sequenced material: normal esophageal tissue next to the tumor. The chain employs TRBV7-6 and TRBJ2-1; unclear D gene. This receptor was identified in a male donor with esophageal squamous cell carcinoma. In nucleotides, the CDR3 is TGTGCCAGCACCTCCTCCGGAGTGGGCGCCTCCTACAATGAGCAGTTCTTC. Protein: CASTSSGVGASYNEQFF.